These T cell receptor beta chains were read from a single sample in a study of blood T cell repertoires in COVID-19. Assay: immunoSEQ multiplex PCR; the TCRdb copy retains only in-frame clones and omits some. The sample lists 200,000 or so clones, just under 85% occurring once. Sample: peripheral blood. These receptors were obtained from a woman between 65 and 79 years old with active or convalescent COVID-19. Each CDR3 is given with its conserved first and last residue. The order of the fields is CDR3 protein, CDR3 DNA, D gene, V gene, clone size, J gene. A D gene is named only where the DNA matches it firmly. Some rows mark clone size as missing; the rest say once, few, many or name a class of expanded clone.

CASSRRTRETQYF TGTGCCAGCAGCCGGAGGACCAGGGAGACCCAGTACTTC NA TRBV3-1/TRBV3-2 once TRBJ2-5
CASSLRGQGINGYTF TGTGCCAGCAGCTTAAGGGGACAGGGAATTAATGGCTACACCTTC TRBD1 TRBV7-9 NA TRBJ1-2
CASSPLDSPKGDGYTF TGTGCCAGCTCACCCTTGGACAGCCCCAAGGGGGATGGCTACACCTTC NA TRBV18 NA TRBJ1-2
CASTRVGGNTEAFF TGTGCCAGCACCCGGGTGGGAGGGAACACTGAAGCTTTCTTT NA TRBV2 NA TRBJ1-1
CASSLRGYWILGQYF TGTGCCAGCAGCTTGAGAGGGTATTGGATCCTTGGGCAGTATTTT NA TRBV7-8 NA TRBJ2-3
CATSRGGRVRTDEQFF TGTGCCACCAGCCGGGGGGGGCGGGTGCGAACGGATGAGCAGTTCTTC TRBD2 TRBV15 NA TRBJ2-1
CATLPNRGLGVWQYF TGTGCCACCCTTCCAAACAGGGGGCTAGGAGTATGGCAGTACTTC TRBD1 TRBV2 NA TRBJ2-7
CASSIGTVDQPQHF TGTGCCAGTAGTATAGGGACAGTTGATCAGCCCCAGCATTTT NA TRBV19 NA TRBJ1-5
CASSDLGVSGNTIYF TGTGCCAGCAGTGACTTAGGAGTCTCTGGAAACACCATATATTTT NA TRBV2 NA TRBJ1-3
CASSSLGTGSYEQYF TGTGCCAGTAGTAGTCTCGGGACAGGTTCCTACGAGCAGTACTTC TRBD1 TRBV19 NA TRBJ2-7
CASKRREGTDTQYF TGTGCCAGCAAAAGGAGGGAGGGGACAGATACGCAGTATTTT TRBD2 TRBV6-5 NA TRBJ2-3
CASKGQGNSPLHF TGCGCCTCCAAGGGACAGGGGAATTCACCCCTCCACTTT TRBD1 TRBV10-1 NA TRBJ1-6
CASSTGQGGTQYF TGTGCCAGCAGCACCGGACAGGGAGGGACCCAGTACTTC TRBD1 TRBV9 NA TRBJ2-5
CASSPWDKASPLHF TGTGCCAGTAGCCCCTGGGACAAGGCCTCACCCCTCCACTTT NA TRBV19 NA TRBJ1-6
CASSLRGELFF TGTGCCAGCAGCTTGAGAGGGGAGCTGTTTTTT NA TRBV9 NA TRBJ2-2
CASSLRAGEETQYF TGTGCCAGCAGCTTGCGGGCCGGAGAAGAGACCCAGTACTTC NA TRBV11-3 NA TRBJ2-5
CASDGGGRIGQETQYF TGTGCCTCCGACGGCGGCGGGAGGATTGGGCAAGAGACCCAGTACTTC TRBD2 TRBV2 once TRBJ2-5
CASSLLGRGNEQFF TGCGCCAGCAGCTTGTTAGGGCGGGGCAATGAGCAGTTCTTC NA TRBV5-1 once TRBJ2-1
CASSAGVYNEQFF TGTGCCAGCTCAGCAGGGGTTTACAATGAGCAGTTCTTC NA TRBV18 NA TRBJ2-1
CAISESLAGTSTDTQYF TGTGCCATCAGTGAGTCCCTAGCGGGAACTAGCACAGATACGCAGTATTTT TRBD2 TRBV10-3 NA TRBJ2-3
CASSVTSGRASDTQYF TGTGCCAGCAGCGTGACTAGCGGGAGGGCCTCTGATACGCAGTATTTT TRBD2 TRBV9 NA TRBJ2-3
CSVARGRDGELFF TGCAGCGTTGCCAGGGGTCGGGACGGGGAGCTGTTTTTT NA TRBV29-1 NA TRBJ2-2
CASSWTGGLGNQPQHF TGTGCCAGCAGCTGGACAGGCGGATTGGGCAATCAGCCCCAGCATTTT TRBD1 TRBV28 NA TRBJ1-5
CASSKIGRREGRDEQFF TGTGCCAGCAGCAAAATTGGACGGCGGGAGGGCCGGGATGAGCAGTTCTTC NA TRBV21-1 few TRBJ2-1
CASEGLAGVKAGELFF TGTGCCAGCGAGGGACTAGCGGGAGTTAAAGCCGGGGAGCTGTTTTTT TRBD2 TRBV7-9 NA TRBJ2-2
CTSSLVFSGDGAETQYF TGTACCAGCAGCTTAGTGTTTTCGGGGGACGGGGCAGAGACCCAGTACTTC NA TRBV11-3 NA TRBJ2-5
CATSRDPSGRTGYNEQFF TGTGCCACCAGCAGAGATCCCAGCGGGAGGACCGGCTACAATGAGCAGTTCTTC TRBD2 TRBV15 NA TRBJ2-1
CASSIVEYTGELFF TGTGCCAGTAGTATAGTCGAGTACACCGGGGAGCTGTTTTTT NA TRBV19 NA TRBJ2-2
CASSEWTSGFLGELFF TGTGCCAGCAGTGAATGGACTAGCGGGTTCCTCGGGGAGCTGTTTTTT TRBD2 TRBV25-1 NA TRBJ2-2
CASSIVGRGSNQPQHF TGTGCCAGTAGTATAGTGGGCAGGGGCAGCAATCAGCCCCAGCATTTT NA TRBV19 NA TRBJ1-5
CASSLGLATDTQYF TGCGCCAGCAGCTTGGGACTAGCCACAGATACGCAGTATTTT TRBD2 TRBV5-1 NA TRBJ2-3
CASSGGGAQETQYF TGTGCCAGCAGCGGCGGGGGGGCCCAAGAGACCCAGTACTTC TRBD2 TRBV9 NA TRBJ2-5
CASSFVSGRSNEQFF TGTGCCAGCAGTTTCGTCAGCGGGAGGTCCAATGAGCAGTTCTTC TRBD2 TRBV27 NA TRBJ2-1
CASSLSQGTQYF TGTGCCAGCAGTTTGTCACAGGGTACGCAGTATTTT NA TRBV12-3/TRBV12-4 NA TRBJ2-3
CATSRETTGANVLTF TGTGCCACCAGCAGAGAAACTACTGGGGCCAACGTCCTGACTTTC NA TRBV15 NA TRBJ2-6
CASAFYNEQFF TGTGCGAGCGCCTTCTACAATGAGCAGTTCTTC NA TRBV5-3 NA TRBJ2-1
CASSLSGRENIQYF TGTGCCAGCAGCTTATCAGGCAGGGAAAACATTCAGTACTTC NA TRBV11-3 NA TRBJ2-4
CASSYAVGRARETQYF TGTGCCAGCAGTTACGCGGTCGGGAGGGCCCGAGAGACCCAGTACTTC TRBD2 TRBV6-6 NA TRBJ2-5
CASSQSRGLKNTEAFF TGTGCCAGCAGCCAAAGCAGGGGGCTTAAGAACACTGAAGCTTTCTTT TRBD1 TRBV4-2 NA TRBJ1-1
CASSQPPGQGFEQYF TGTGCCAGCAGCCAGCCCCCGGGACAGGGGTTCGAGCAGTACTTC TRBD1 TRBV5-5 NA TRBJ2-7
CASSPTGNYGYTF TGCGCCAGCAGCCCGACAGGGAACTATGGCTACACCTTC TRBD1 TRBV5-1 NA TRBJ1-2
CASSAGGATGELFF TGTGCCAGCAGCGCCGGGGGAGCGACCGGGGAGCTGTTTTTT NA TRBV9 once TRBJ2-2
CASSREAGVNAFF TGTGCCAGCAGCCGCGAGGCAGGGGTGAACGCTTTCTTT NA TRBV3-1/TRBV3-2 NA TRBJ1-1
CASSLTGGANNSPLHF TGCGCCAGCAGCTTGACAGGGGGTGCTAATAATTCACCCCTCCACTTT TRBD1 TRBV5-1 NA TRBJ1-6